The 28 T cell receptor beta chains listed next were all sequenced from one sample in a study of identical twins. MiXCR was run by TCRdb on the 5' RACE reads, yielding one entry per CDR3 protein. The table shows around 1.7 million distinct CDR3 sequences, with roughly 35% occurring only once. Sequenced sample: cord blood. These receptors all stem from a newborn girl in good health.

V usage is TRBV4-1 and J usage is TRBJ1-5; D gene uncertain. The germline gives CDR1 MGHRA, CDR2 YSYEKL. CDR3 size: 13 residues. V was pared by 4 bases and J by 7 bases, with 11 bases between. CDR3 in DNA: TGCGCCAGCAGCCCCCTGGGCATGCAGCCCCAGCATTTT. Its protein product is CASSPLGMQPQHF.

The chain uses TRBV27 and TRBJ2-7; TRBD2 aligns across 10 bases. CDR3 length: 15 amino acids. V lost 6 bases to trimming and J lost 0 bases; unmatched junction nucleotides: 5. Germline CDR1 MNHEY, CDR2 SMNVEV (reference sequence). DNA for the CDR3: TGTGCCAGCAGATCGGGACTAGCGAGCTCCTACGAGCAGTACTTC. Translation: CASRSGLASSYEQYF.

This clonotype was counted a few times. The V and J genes are TRBV20-1 and TRBJ2-5, with TRBD2 matching 8 bases. The CDR3 has 14 amino acids. The junction had 5 bases not matched to a gene; V was cut back by 3 bases and J by 2 bases. Germline-derived CDR1 and CDR2 are DFQATT and SNEGSKA (reference sequence). In DNA, the CDR3 is TGCAGTGCTAGTAGCGGGGCCCCTCAAGAGACCCAGTACTTC. It translates to CSASSGAPQETQYF.

The chain is built from TRBV6-2 or TRBV6-3 and TRBJ2-1, with TRBD2 as a possible D gene (6 bases). Germline V gene data show CDR1 as MNHEY and CDR2 as SVGEGT. V was cut by 4 bases and J by 10 bases, with 20 bases left in between. CDR3 length: 15 amino acids. The CDR3 nucleotides are TGTGCCAGCAGTTCACAGACTAGGCCCCTCTACGAGCAGTTCTTC. It encodes CASSSQTRPLYEQFF.

This clonotype turned up a few times. The chain is built from TRBV7-2 and TRBJ2-1; D is ambiguous. Trimming shortened V by 5 bases and J by 0 bases, and 14 bases separated the two germline ends. This CDR3 comprises 16 residues. The V gene's germline CDR1 is SGHTA and CDR2 FQGNSA. The CDR3 loop reads CASSHRNPTSYNEQFF. In nucleotides, the CDR3 is TGTGCCAGCAGCCACCGAAACCCGACCTCCTACAATGAGCAGTTCTTC.

The rearrangement links TRBV5-4 to TRBJ2-3; TRBD1 aligns across 8 bases. Trimming at V came to 0 bases and at J to 2 bases, leaving 2 bases not matched to a gene. This CDR3 is built from 15 residues. Germline values: CDR1 SGHNT, CDR2 YYREEE (reference sequence). As DNA, the CDR3 is TGTGCCAGCAGCTTGGAGGACAGGGTCACAGATACGCAGTATTTT. This translates into CASSLEDRVTDTQYF.

This clonotype occurred once. J is TRBJ2-2 and V is TRBV20-1; 7 positions agree with TRBD2. With V trimmed by 0 bases and J by 2 bases, 6 bases remained unmatched. CDR1 DFQATT and CDR2 SNEGSKA come from the germline V gene (reference sequence). The CDR3 totals 16 residues. The CDR3 spells CSARDAAGPNTGELFF. The DNA for the CDR3 is TGCAGTGCTAGAGATGCAGCGGGACCTAACACCGGGGAGCTGTTTTTT.

The chain employs TRBV29-1 and TRBJ1-2; D unclear. CDR3 length: 15 residues. Germline V lookup: CDR1 SQVTM, CDR2 ANQGSEA. V lost 1 base, J lost 3 bases, and 15 bases lay in between. CDR3 sequence (DNA): TGCAGCGTTGAAGGTGAGGAGGGCAGCGACTATGGCTACACCTTC. It translates to CSVEGEEGSDYGYTF.

This chain links TRBV28 with TRBJ2-7; 9 nucleotides align to TRBD2. J gave up 5 bases and V 5 bases, and 13 bases lay outside the gene matches. Germline CDR1 and CDR2: MDHEN and SYDVKM. The CDR3 runs to 16 residues. This chain's CDR3 is CASSQSGLAGSHEQYF. Here the CDR3 DNA reads TGTGCCAGCAGTCAGAGTGGTCTAGCGGGATCCCACGAGCAGTACTTC.

In this sample, this clonotype turned up many times. The chain links TRBV4-1 to TRBJ2-7; tentatively, D is TRBD1 (6 bases). V lost 0 bases and J lost 0, with 6 bases in between. Germline assignment: CDR1 MGHRA and CDR2 YSYEKL. The CDR3 extends over 14 amino acids. The CDR3 region is CASSQDRGSYEQYF. The CDR3 region has the DNA TGCGCCAGCAGCCAAGACAGGGGCTCCTACGAGCAGTACTTC.

This clonotype was recorded many times. At one end the junction does not follow the germline gene, possibly because of a read error. This chain connects TRBV7-2 to TRBJ2-3; D perhaps matches TRBD2 (6 bases). Germline V gives CDR1 SGHTA, CDR2 FQGNSA. The CDR3 runs 14 residues. This CDR3 is CASSPRLVTDTQYF. The CDR3 coding sequence is TGCGCCAGCAGCCCCAGACTAGTGACAGATACGCAGTATTTT. The full variable domain, completed using reference TRBV7-2 and TRBJ2-3, is GAGVSQSPSNKVTEKGKDVELRCDPISGHTALYWYRQSLGQGLEFLIYFQGNSAPDKSGLPSDRFSAERTGGSVSTLTIQRTQQEDSAVYLCASSPRLVTDTQYFGPGTRLTVL.

The sample holds a few counts of this clonotype. This sequence joins TRBV5-6 and TRBJ2-4; D is unclear. V lost 2 bases to trimming and J lost 0 bases, with 15 bases between them. The CDR3 loop spans 17 amino acids. Germline V CDR1 and CDR2: SGHDT, YYEEEE. The CDR3 region has the DNA TGTGCCAGCAGCTTCATGACCAGAATCCTAGCCAAAAACATTCAGTACTTC. Its protein product is CASSFMTRILAKNIQYF.

In this sample, this clonotype turned up many times. The V call is TRBV6-1, the J call TRBJ2-1; D possibly matches TRBD1 or TRBD2 (5 bases each). Germline CDR1 MNHNS, CDR2 SASEGT. There are 13 residues in the CDR3. V gave up 7 bases and J gave up 7 bases, with 14 bases separating them. This CDR3 reads CASMGTPGNEQFF. CDR3 sequence (DNA): TGTGCCAGCATGGGGACCCCCGGGAATGAGCAGTTCTTC.

The chain links TRBV12-3 or TRBV12-4 to TRBJ1-3, with TRBD1 matching over 7 bases. The V and J ends lost 5 bases and 0 bases, in that order; junction bases with no gene match: 7. The CDR3 has 16 residues. The CDR3 loop reads CASSVRDRSSGNTIYF. The CDR3 region has the DNA TGTGCCAGCAGTGTCCGGGACAGAAGCTCTGGAAACACCATATATTTT.

The J gene is TRBJ1-5, the V gene TRBV10-3; 8 bases are a match to TRBD1. CDR3 length: 14 amino acids. The V and J ends lost 10 bases and 6 bases, in that order; junction bases with no gene match: 11. The germline gives CDR1 ENHRY, CDR2 SYGVKD. This chain's CDR3 is CATKTGAQGQPQHF. CDR3 coding DNA: TGTGCCACGAAGACAGGGGCGCAGGGTCAGCCCCAGCATTTT.

This clonotype was detected a few times. This chain connects TRBV25-1 to TRBJ1-2; D possibly corresponds to TRBD1 (5 bases). CDR1 MGHDK and CDR2 SYGVNS come from the germline V gene. The CDR3 is 12 residues long. V was clipped by 4 bases and J by 13 bases, with 16 bases between them. CDR3 coding DNA: TGTGCCAGCAGTGGGGGTGGGGGAAAGGTCACCTTC. Its protein product is CASSGGGGKVTF.

In its sample, this clonotype was seen a few times. The gene calls are TRBV20-1 and TRBJ2-5; D uncertain. Looked up from germline, CDR1 is DFQATT and CDR2 is SNEGSKA (reference sequence). The CDR3 covers 15 residues. V dropped 0 bases and J dropped 5 bases, with 16 bases sitting between them. The CDR3 here is CSAREQPFRWETQYF. The DNA of the CDR3 is TGCAGTGCTAGAGAGCAACCGTTCCGTTGGGAGACCCAGTACTTC.

In its sample, this clonotype was seen a few times. V and J are TRBV7-9 and TRBJ1-6, with no clear D. The CDR3 has 14 amino acids. The germline CDR1 and CDR2 sequences are SEHNR and FQNEAQ (reference sequence). With 1 base removed from V and 5 bases from J, the gap between germline ends came to 6 bases. CDR3 sequence (DNA): TGTGCCAGCAGCTTAGAAATCGATAATTCACCCCTCCACTTT. It codes for CASSLEIDNSPLHF.

This clonotype was seen a handful of times. This chain uses TRBV5-5 with TRBJ1-2; D gene ambiguous. Germline V lookup: CDR1 SGHKS, CDR2 YYEKEE (reference sequence). Between the trimmed V and J ends, which lost 4 bases and 6 bases, there was a span of 7 bases. The CDR3 has 11 residues. CDR3: CASSAHNGYTF. The CDR3 coding sequence is TGTGCCAGCAGCGCACACAATGGCTACACCTTC.

At least ten counts were recorded for this clonotype. The CDR3 protein is CAISESKTKNIQYF. CDR3 bases: TGTGCCATCAGTGAGTCGAAGACCAAAAACATTCAGTACTTC. The rearrangement links TRBV10-3 to TRBJ2-4; no firm D call. V lost 0 bases to trimming and J lost 2 bases, with 5 bases between them. Germline CDR1 is ENHRY and CDR2 is SYGVKD. CDR3 length equals 14 residues.

This sequence joins TRBV18 and TRBJ1-1; 12 bases match TRBD1. With V trimmed by 4 bases and J by 5 bases, 2 bases remained unmatched. Germline-derived CDR1 and CDR2 are KGHSH and LQKENI. The CDR3 contains 14 residues. CDR3 in DNA: TGTGCCAGCTCACGGGACAGGGGGCCGACTGAAGCTTTCTTT. This gives the protein CASSRDRGPTEAFF.

This clonotype was counted a few times. The chain carries TRBV28 and TRBJ2-1, with a tentative D call TRBD2 (6 bases). The CDR3 sequence is 14 residues long. CDR1 is MDHEN, CDR2 SYDVKM, per germline. Deletions cut 5 bases from V and 11 bases from J, with 19 bases between. The CDR3 region has the DNA TGTGCCAGCAGTGCTGGGGGTCGGCGGGGCAAGCAGTTCTTC. Translating it yields CASSAGGRRGKQFF. Full variable domain (rest looked up from reference TRBV28 and TRBJ2-1): DVKVTQSSRYLVKRTGEKVFLECVQDMDHENMFWYRQDPGLGLRLIYFSYDVKMKEKGDIPEGYSVSREKKERFSLILESASTNQTSMYLCASSAGGRRGKQFFGPGTRLTVL.

The chain carries TRBV5-5 and TRBJ2-4; no clear D gene. The J call may not be correct, given that the DNA end is closer to TRBJ2-7. CDR3 length equals 16 residues. The V gene's germline CDR1 is SGHKS and CDR2 YYEKEE (reference sequence). The CDR3, as DNA: TGTGCCAGCAGCTTGGAGCTTGACACGGCCCACTACGAGCAGTACTTC. Its protein is CASSLELDTAHYEQYF.

The V and J genes are TRBV25-1 and TRBJ2-3, with a weak D call TRBD1 (6 bases). Trimming stripped 2 bases from V and 2 bases from J, with 11 bases between. The germline CDR1 and CDR2 sequences are MGHDK and SYGVNS. This CDR3 spans 15 amino acids. This CDR3 reads CASSEMRGYTDTQYF. CDR3 bases: TGTGCCAGCAGTGAAATGAGGGGGTACACAGATACGCAGTATTTT. Combining the CDR3 with reference TRBV25-1 and TRBJ2-3 gives the whole variable domain EADIYQTPRYLVIGTGKKITLECSQTMGHDKMYWYQQDPGMELHLIHYSYGVNSTEKGDLSSESTVSRIRTEHFPLTLESARPSHTSQYLCASSEMRGYTDTQYFGPGTRLTVL.

J is TRBJ1-1 and V is TRBV5-1; perhaps TRBD1 as D (5 bases). The CDR3 is made up of 18 amino acids. V lost 4 bases, J lost 3 bases, and 25 bases lay in between. In germline, CDR1 is SGHRS, CDR2 YFSETQ. CDR3 coding DNA: TGCGCCAGCAGCCTAGGGGTGGGGTTCGTAGGGATCGACACTGAAGCTTTCTTT. It is translated as CASSLGVGFVGIDTEAFF.

This clonotype has more than one count but fewer than ten. This sequence joins TRBV7-9 and TRBJ1-1; no reliable D call. Germline CDR1 and CDR2: SEHNR and FQNEAQ (reference sequence). The ends were cut back, 7 bases at V and 3 bases at J, with 9 bases in the middle. The length of the CDR3 is 12 residues. For the CDR3, the DNA is TGTGCCAGCAAGTTGCAGGACACTGAAGCTTTCTTT. This encodes CASKLQDTEAFF.

This clonotype was counted only a few times. This CDR3 is CASSFPGGLGNEQFF. The CDR3 DNA reads as TGTGCCAGCAGTTTTCCAGGGGGCCTGGGCAATGAGCAGTTCTTC. The chain is built from TRBV28 and TRBJ2-1; 8 nucleotides agree with TRBD1. Germline lookup yields CDR1 MDHEN and CDR2 SYDVKM. Trimming took 3 bases from V and 6 from J; bases not matched to a gene: 7. The CDR3 covers 15 residues.

V is TRBV11-2 and J is TRBJ1-1; no definite D call. Trimming took off 0 bases at V and 3 bases at J, with 5 bases between the two ends. Germline values: CDR1 SGHAT, CDR2 FQNNGV. This CDR3 has 13 amino acids. CDR3 nucleotides: TGTGCCAGCAGCTTAGAGCCTTACACTGAAGCTTTCTTT. Its translation is CASSLEPYTEAFF.